Listed below are T cell receptor beta chains from one sample, sequenced in a study of a mutant IDH1 vaccine in newly diagnosed glioma. Measured with immunoSEQ multiplex PCR; TCRdb has only the in-frame clones, and not every one. In the table there are tens of thousands of clones, about 81% of which are singletons. Which antigens these TCRs recognize remains unknown. Sequenced material: PBMCs, taken from a glioma patient whose treatment included an IDH1 peptide vaccine. The receptors originated from a man aged 40-49 years with glioma. The CDR3 runs from the conserved cysteine through the conserved F or W. The D gene is left open where the match is weak. Some rows have no size entry. The others give once, few or many, or a class for an expanded clone.

cdr3_aa: CASSFPSNVLTF
cdr3_nt: TGTGCCAGCAGCTTCCCCTCCAACGTCCTGACTTTC
d_call: NA
v_call: TRBV5-5
j_call: TRBJ2-6
clone_size: NA
cdr3_length: 12

cdr3_aa: CASSSGQLSGNTIYF
cdr3_nt: TGTGCCAGCAGCTCGGGACAGCTCTCTGGAAACACCATATATTTT
d_call: TRBD1
v_call: TRBV7-6
j_call: TRBJ1-3
clone_size: NA
cdr3_length: 15

cdr3_aa: CASSTGQGNQPQHF
cdr3_nt: TGTGCCAGTAGTACCGGACAGGGGAATCAGCCCCAGCATTTT
d_call: TRBD1
v_call: TRBV19
j_call: TRBJ1-5
clone_size: NA
cdr3_length: 14

cdr3_aa: CASSPMRGEETQYF
cdr3_nt: TGTGCCAGCTCACCGATGAGGGGGGAAGAGACCCAGTACTTC
d_call: NA
v_call: TRBV18
j_call: TRBJ2-5
clone_size: once
cdr3_length: 14

cdr3_aa: CASSLSPGQGTEAFF
cdr3_nt: TGTGCCAGCAGCTTAAGCCCGGGGCAGGGCACTGAAGCTTTCTTT
d_call: NA
v_call: TRBV7-3
j_call: TRBJ1-1
clone_size: NA
cdr3_length: 15

cdr3_aa: CAWSVPGRRGTEAFF
cdr3_nt: TGTGCCTGGAGTGTACCCGGACGGAGGGGCACTGAAGCTTTCTTT
d_call: NA
v_call: TRBV30
j_call: TRBJ1-1
clone_size: NA
cdr3_length: 15

cdr3_aa: CASRGLAGGEDTQYF
cdr3_nt: TGCGCCAGCAGGGGACTAGCGGGAGGGGAAGATACGCAGTATTTT
d_call: TRBD2
v_call: TRBV10-1
j_call: TRBJ2-3
clone_size: NA
cdr3_length: 15

cdr3_aa: CASSRRQSSYEQYF
cdr3_nt: TGTGCCAGCTCGCGTCGACAGAGCTCCTACGAGCAGTACTTC
d_call: NA
v_call: TRBV18
j_call: TRBJ2-7
clone_size: NA
cdr3_length: 14

cdr3_aa: CASSLGSGGPAYEQYF
cdr3_nt: TGTGCCAGCAGCTTAGGTAGCGGGGGGCCGGCCTACGAGCAGTACTTC
d_call: TRBD2
v_call: TRBV7-8
j_call: TRBJ2-7
clone_size: NA
cdr3_length: 16

cdr3_aa: CASSPEDSSYNEQFF
cdr3_nt: TGTGCCAGCAGCCCGGAGGACAGCTCCTACAATGAGCAGTTCTTC
d_call: NA
v_call: TRBV7-2
j_call: TRBJ2-1
clone_size: NA
cdr3_length: 15

cdr3_aa: CASSMGTSNTEAFF
cdr3_nt: TGTGCCAGTAGTATGGGGACTTCGAACACTGAAGCTTTCTTT
d_call: NA
v_call: TRBV19
j_call: TRBJ1-1
clone_size: few
cdr3_length: 14

cdr3_aa: CASSLAVSSYEQYF
cdr3_nt: TGTGCCAGCAGTTTAGCGGTTAGCTCCTACGAGCAGTACTTC
d_call: NA
v_call: TRBV28
j_call: TRBJ2-7
clone_size: NA
cdr3_length: 14

cdr3_aa: CASSLDSKNIQYF
cdr3_nt: TGTGCCAGCAGCTTGGACAGTAAAAACATTCAGTACTTC
d_call: NA
v_call: TRBV5-4
j_call: TRBJ2-4
clone_size: NA
cdr3_length: 13

cdr3_aa: CAWSAGTTIGYTF
cdr3_nt: TGTGCCTGGAGTGCCGGGACAACTATAGGCTACACCTTC
d_call: NA
v_call: TRBV30
j_call: TRBJ1-2
clone_size: NA
cdr3_length: 13

cdr3_aa: CASSQDERGAEQETQYF
cdr3_nt: TGCGCCAGCAGCCAAGATGAGCGGGGGGCTGAACAAGAGACCCAGTACTTC
d_call: TRBD2
v_call: TRBV4-3
j_call: TRBJ2-5
clone_size: NA
cdr3_length: 17

cdr3_aa: CASSLVRVFSGNTIYF
cdr3_nt: TGTGCCAGCAGCTTGGTCCGGGTGTTCTCTGGAAACACCATATATTTT
d_call: NA
v_call: TRBV5-6
j_call: TRBJ1-3
clone_size: once
cdr3_length: 16

cdr3_aa: CASSLDRGYGYTF
cdr3_nt: TGCGCCAGCAGCCTCGACAGGGGTTATGGCTACACCTTC
d_call: TRBD1
v_call: TRBV4-3
j_call: TRBJ1-2
clone_size: NA
cdr3_length: 13

cdr3_aa: CAWTRGLSYEQYF
cdr3_nt: TGTGCCTGGACCCGGGGGCTAAGCTACGAGCAGTACTTC
d_call: NA
v_call: TRBV30
j_call: TRBJ2-7
clone_size: NA
cdr3_length: 13

cdr3_aa: CASSQVPTLGGTEAFF
cdr3_nt: TGCGCCAGCAGCCAAGTTCCGACACTTGGTGGGACTGAAGCTTTCTTT
d_call: NA
v_call: TRBV4-3
j_call: TRBJ1-1
clone_size: few
cdr3_length: 16

cdr3_aa: CASSLGPGGSGNTIYF
cdr3_nt: TGCGCCAGCAGCTTGGGGCCTGGGGGTTCTGGAAACACCATATATTTT
d_call: NA
v_call: TRBV5-1
j_call: TRBJ1-3
clone_size: NA
cdr3_length: 16

cdr3_aa: CASSPLDVGVKTQYF
cdr3_nt: TGTGCCAGCAGCCCATTAGATGTAGGCGTAAAGACCCAGTACTTC
d_call: NA
v_call: TRBV7-8
j_call: TRBJ2-5
clone_size: NA
cdr3_length: 15

cdr3_aa: CASSVVGEPTDTQYF
cdr3_nt: TGTGCCAGCAGCGTAGTGGGAGAACCCACAGATACGCAGTATTTT
d_call: NA
v_call: TRBV9
j_call: TRBJ2-3
clone_size: NA
cdr3_length: 15